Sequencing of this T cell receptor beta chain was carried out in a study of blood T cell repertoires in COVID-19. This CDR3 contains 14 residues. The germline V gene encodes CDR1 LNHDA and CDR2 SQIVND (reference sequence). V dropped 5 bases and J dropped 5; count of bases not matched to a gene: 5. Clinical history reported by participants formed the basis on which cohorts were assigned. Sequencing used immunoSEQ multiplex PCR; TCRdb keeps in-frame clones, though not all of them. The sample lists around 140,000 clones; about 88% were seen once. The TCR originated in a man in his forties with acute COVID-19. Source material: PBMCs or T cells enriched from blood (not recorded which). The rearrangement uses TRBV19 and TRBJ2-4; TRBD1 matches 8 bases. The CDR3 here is CASSLGQGENIQYF. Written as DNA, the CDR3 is TGTGCCAGTAGTTTAGGACAGGGAGAAAACATTCAGTACTTC. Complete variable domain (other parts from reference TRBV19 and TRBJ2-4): DGGITQSPKYLFRKEGQNVTLSCEQNLNHDAMYWYRQDPGQGLRLIYYSQIVNDFQKGDIAEGYSVSREKKESFPLTVTSAQKNPTAFYLCASSLGQGENIQYFGAGTRLSVL.